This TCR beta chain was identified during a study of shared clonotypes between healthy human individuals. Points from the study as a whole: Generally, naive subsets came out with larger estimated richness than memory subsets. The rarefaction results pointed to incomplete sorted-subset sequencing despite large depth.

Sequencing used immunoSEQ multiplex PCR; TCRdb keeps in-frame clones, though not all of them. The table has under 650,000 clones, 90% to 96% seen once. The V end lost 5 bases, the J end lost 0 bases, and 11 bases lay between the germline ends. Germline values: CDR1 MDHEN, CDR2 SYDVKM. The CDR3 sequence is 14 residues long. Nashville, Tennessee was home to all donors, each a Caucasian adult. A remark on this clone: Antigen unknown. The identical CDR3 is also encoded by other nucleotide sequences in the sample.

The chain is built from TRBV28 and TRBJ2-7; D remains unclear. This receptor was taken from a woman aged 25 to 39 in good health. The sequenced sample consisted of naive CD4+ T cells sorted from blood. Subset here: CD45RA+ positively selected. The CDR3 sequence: CASSTSGSSYEQYF. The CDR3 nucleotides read TGTGCCAGCAGTACGTCAGGTAGCTCCTACGAGCAGTACTTC.